Below, 8 T cell receptor beta chains from the same sample are listed, as sequenced in a study of CXCR3-negative and CXCR3-positive naive CD8 T cells. TRB cDNA was prepared as libraries by UMI-labeled 5' RACE. TCRdb re-called the 5' RACE reads and catalogs CDR3 proteins one per entry, DNA excluded. This sample's clone table lists approximately 66,000 distinct CDR3 sequences. Source material: naive CXCR3- CD8+ T cells from blood. Noted subset: CD45RO-CCR7+CD27+CD95- naive CD8+ T cells lacking CXCR3 (TNR3-). The receptor set was obtained from a human donor in good health. Some clones in this sample may be carry-over from other donors' samples.

CDR3 loop: CSVTLDPGELFF. The chain combines TRBV29-1 with TRBJ2-2. From germline, CDR1 is SQVTM and CDR2 ANQGSEA. The CDR3 is 12 residues long.

CDR3 amino acids: CSAGPDRGPDTQYF. The V gene is TRBV20-1, the J gene TRBJ2-3; TCRdb reports TRBD1, a call that lacks DNA to check it against. This CDR3 spans 14 amino acids. Germline loops: CDR1 DFQATT, CDR2 SNEGSKA (reference sequence).

The V gene is TRBV4-3, the J gene TRBJ2-5; TCRdb returns TRBD2, unconfirmable since there is no DNA. Looked up from germline, CDR1 is LGHNA and CDR2 is YSLEER. The CDR3 runs 15 residues. CDR3 in amino acids: CASSRLRGGRETQYF.

The J gene is TRBJ1-2, the V gene TRBV30. The CDR3 runs to 15 residues. Germline V gene lookup returns CDR1 GTSNPN and CDR2 SVGIG (reference sequence). The CDR3 here is CAWSVPQAGSYGYTF.

The chain recombines TRBV7-7 with TRBJ2-7; TCRdb proposes TRBD2, but this gene call is untestable without DNA. The germline V gene encodes CDR1 SSHAT and CDR2 FNYEAQ (reference sequence). The CDR3 sequence is 15 residues long. This chain's CDR3 is CASSLASGSSYEQYF. The full variable domain, its missing parts supplied by reference TRBV7-7 and TRBJ2-7, is GAGVSQSPRYKVTKRGQDVTLRCDPISSHATLYWYQQALGQGPEFLTYFNYEAQPDKSGLPSDRFSAERPEGSISTLTIQRTEQRDSAMYRCASSLASGSSYEQYFGPGTRLTVT.

The chain uses TRBV20-1 and TRBJ2-5; the D gene TCRdb calls, TRBD1, cannot be checked with no DNA. The CDR3 has 17 residues. Germline assignment: CDR1 DFQATT and CDR2 SNEGSKA (reference sequence). Here the CDR3 reads CSARELAGGRPAGTQYF.

The CDR3 loop is CASSLGQGLYNEQFF. The chain employs TRBV7-7 and TRBJ2-1; TCRdb calls TRBD1, which cannot be checked without DNA. Germline lookup yields CDR1 SSHAT and CDR2 FNYEAQ (reference sequence). The CDR3 consists of 15 residues.

The rearrangement joins TRBV29-1 to TRBJ2-1; the D gene TCRdb calls, TRBD2, cannot be checked with no DNA. This CDR3 spans 12 amino acids. Germline-derived CDR1 and CDR2 are SQVTM and ANQGSEA. The CDR3 loop is CSVAGLHVEQFF.